Below are 21 T cell receptor beta chains sequenced from a single sample in a study of T-cell memory formation after mild COVID-19. TCRdb re-analysed the 5' RACE reads in MiXCR, keeping a single row per CDR3 protein. The repertoire holds roughly 150,000 distinct CDR3 sequences, with 10% to 15% as singletons. Sequenced material: PBMCs or a T cell subset sorted from them (not recorded which). The receptors were sampled from a man aged 18 to 30 who had mild COVID-19 (a few samples of this study predate the infection). Cell type and time point are not known.

The V gene is TRBV10-3, the J gene TRBJ2-5; the D gene could be TRBD1 or TRBD2 (7 bases each). Germline V CDR1 and CDR2: ENHRY, SYGVKD. CDR3 length: 16 residues. Trimming left V 6 bases short and J 0 bases short, with 17 bases between. The CDR3 region is CAISRQGGGYQETQYF. CDR3 nucleotides: TGTGCCATCAGCAGACAGGGCGGGGGATACCAAGAGACCCAGTACTTC.

The V call is TRBV11-2, the J call TRBJ2-5, with D hard to call. Trimming took 2 bases from V and 7 from J, leaving 14 bases between them. CDR1 is SGHAT and CDR2 is FQNNGV in the germline V gene. This CDR3 has 14 amino acids. The CDR3: CASSLYNLAGTQYF. The CDR3 nucleotides read TGTGCCAGCAGCTTATATAATCTCGCAGGGACCCAGTACTTC.

V is TRBV29-1 and J is TRBJ2-5, with no clear D. The CDR3 covers 12 residues. The V and J ends lost 5 bases and 2 bases respectively, with 9 bases between them. Germline CDR1 reads SQVTM; CDR2 reads ANQGSEA. DNA for the CDR3: TGCAGCGTTTCCCGGTTTCAAGAGACCCAGTACTTC. Protein: CSVSRFQETQYF.

This clonotype was seen a few times. The chain carries TRBV10-3 and TRBJ2-3; D perhaps matches TRBD1 (6 bases). CDR3 length: 13 residues. The V gene lost 7 bases and the J gene lost 2 bases, with 10 bases spanning the gap. Germline CDR1 and CDR2: ENHRY and SYGVKD. CDR3 residues: CAITTGYTDTQYF. Written as DNA, the CDR3 is TGTGCCATCACCACAGGGTACACAGATACGCAGTATTTT.

This clonotype was observed a few times. V gene TRBV11-3 combines with J gene TRBJ1-1; D is uncertain. V lost 3 bases, J lost 1 base, and 6 bases lay in between. This CDR3 region has 13 residues. CDR1 and CDR2 from the germline V gene are SGHNT and YENEEA. The CDR3 DNA reads TGTGCCAGCAGCTTTGAGAAGAACACTGAAGCTTTCTTT. Amino acid sequence: CASSFEKNTEAFF. Based on the CDR3 plus reference TRBV11-3 and TRBJ1-1, the full variable domain is EAGVVQSPRYKIIEKKQPVAFWCNPISGHNTLYWYLQNLGQGPELLIRYENEEAVDDSQLPKDRFSAERLKGVDSTLKIQPAELGDSAVYLCASSFEKNTEAFFGQGTRLTVV.

This clonotype was detected many times. The chain carries TRBV9 and TRBJ2-1, with TRBD2 as a possible D gene (5 bases). This CDR3 region has 13 residues. Germline-derived CDR1 and CDR2 are SGDLS and YYNGEE. The V end lost 3 bases, the J end lost 7 bases, and 11 bases lay between the germline ends. The CDR3 DNA is TGTGCCAGCAGCGACGGGGTTTGGAATGAGCAGTTCTTC. Amino acids: CASSDGVWNEQFF.

This clonotype was picked up a small number of times. The chain carries TRBV7-9 and TRBJ2-2; D call uncertain. The CDR3 length is 14 residues. Trimming left V 3 bases short and J 5 bases short, with 10 bases between. CDR1 is SEHNR, CDR2 FQNEAQ, per germline (reference sequence). The CDR3 loop is CASSFPLETGELFF. CDR3 DNA sequence: TGTGCCAGCAGCTTCCCACTGGAAACCGGGGAGCTGTTTTTT.

This chain joins TRBV7-2 and TRBJ1-1, with D perhaps matching TRBD1 (6 bases). The germline CDR1 and CDR2 sequences are SGHTA and FQGNSA. The CDR3 consists of 15 residues. V lost 5 bases, J lost 1 base, and 14 bases lay in between. The CDR3 loop is CASSLTDSKNTEAFF. The CDR3, as DNA: TGTGCCAGCAGCCTGACGGACAGCAAGAACACTGAAGCTTTCTTT.

This clonotype has only a few counts. The chain is built from TRBV20-1 and TRBJ1-4; D uncertain. The V gene lost 1 base and the J gene lost 5 bases, with 8 bases spanning the gap. The germline CDR1 and CDR2 sequences are DFQATT and SNEGSKA (reference sequence). There are 13 residues in the CDR3. The CDR3: CSARGGYNEKLFF. The CDR3 nucleotides are TGCAGTGCTAGAGGTGGATACAATGAAAAACTGTTTTTT.

This clonotype was observed a few times. The chain has TRBV4-3 and TRBJ2-7; 7 nucleotides line up with TRBD1. The trim removed 1 base at V and 1 base at J, leaving 7 bases unmatched. Germline assignment: CDR1 LGHNA and CDR2 YSLEER. CDR3 length equals 16 residues. The CDR3 bases are TGCGCCAGCAGCCAAGGGGTCGCAGGGGGTTCCTACGAGCAGTACTTC. Amino acids: CASSQGVAGGSYEQYF.

The V call is TRBV12-3 or TRBV12-4, the J call TRBJ2-1; no reliable D call. This CDR3 comprises 14 residues. V lost 0 bases, J lost 7 bases, and 10 bases lay in between. The CDR3 reads CASSLAHGSNEQFF. DNA for the CDR3: TGTGCCAGCAGTTTAGCTCACGGTAGTAATGAGCAGTTCTTC.

This clonotype was recorded a few times. This sequence joins TRBV7-2 and TRBJ2-7; 10 nucleotides agree with TRBD1. Germline CDR1 SGHTA, CDR2 FQGNSA. CDR3 size: 14 residues. The V and J ends lost 5 bases and 3 bases, in that order; junction bases with no gene match: 4. The CDR3 here is CASSPGQGFYEQYV. The CDR3 nucleotides are TGTGCCAGCAGCCCGGGACAGGGGTTCTACGAGCAGTACGTC.

The genes are TRBV7-8 and TRBJ2-4; 7 bases are shared with TRBD2. The CDR3 extends over 16 amino acids. V gave up 7 bases and J gave up 0 bases; unmatched junction bases: 9. CDR1 is SGHVS and CDR2 is FQNEAQ in the germline V gene. The CDR3 nucleotides read TGTGCCAGCACCCTGGGAGCGGGACTAGCCAAAAACATTCAGTACTTC. This translates into CASTLGAGLAKNIQYF.

In its sample, this clonotype was seen a few times. The chain recombines TRBV11-2 with TRBJ2-3, with unresolved D. V lost 5 bases and J lost 8, with 8 bases in between. The CDR3 is made up of 11 amino acids. Germline assignment: CDR1 SGHAT and CDR2 FQNNGV. The CDR3, as DNA: TGTGCCAGCAGCAACCGAGGTACGCAGTATTTT. Its protein is CASSNRGTQYF.

The genes are TRBV29-1 and TRBJ2-3; a possible D gene is TRBD2 (5 bases). V was shortened by 8 bases and J by 8 bases, with 14 bases between the two germline ends. Germline V gene data show CDR1 as SQVTM and CDR2 as ANQGSEA. The CDR3 totals 11 residues. In nucleotides, the CDR3 is TGCAGCTCCGTCTGGGGAGCTACGCAGTATTTT. This sequence encodes CSSVWGATQYF.

This clonotype was counted many times. The rearrangement joins TRBV12-3 or TRBV12-4 to TRBJ2-5; 8 bases fit TRBD1. The CDR3 runs 14 residues. Trimming removed 9 bases from V and 1 base from J; junction bases left unmatched: 7. CDR3 coding DNA: TGTGCCAGTGGGTACGGACAGGGCCAAGAGACCCAGTACTTC. Protein product: CASGYGQGQETQYF.

There are many counts of this clonotype. CDR3 coding DNA: TGTGCCAGCAGCTTGACGGGACATGGCTACACCTTC. It codes for CASSLTGHGYTF. The V and J genes are TRBV5-4 and TRBJ1-2; a possible D gene is TRBD1 (5 bases). This CDR3 spans 12 amino acids. Per the germline V gene, CDR1 is SGHNT and CDR2 is YYREEE (reference sequence). The V end lost 1 base, the J end lost 6 bases, and 7 bases lay between the germline ends. The full variable domain, with the rest looked up from reference TRBV5-4 and TRBJ1-2, is ETGVTQSPTHLIKTRGQQVTLRCSSQSGHNTVSWYQQALGQGPQFIFQYYREEENGRGNFPPRFSGLQFPNYSSELNVNALELDDSALYLCASSLTGHGYTFGSGTRLTVV.

This clonotype turned up a few times. The chain carries TRBV20-1 and TRBJ1-1, with 8 nucleotides matching TRBD1. V lost 0 bases and J lost 1; bases outside the gene matches: 13. This CDR3 is 18 amino acids long. Looked up from germline, CDR1 is DFQATT and CDR2 is SNEGSKA (reference sequence). CDR3 in DNA: TGCAGTGCTAGAGATGGAGTTATCAGGGGGCAGTGGAACACTGAAGCTTTCTTT. Protein product: CSARDGVIRGQWNTEAFF.

The chain employs TRBV28 and TRBJ2-3; TRBD1 matches 10 bases. V lost 3 bases, J lost 4 bases, and 4 bases stayed unmatched. In germline, CDR1 is MDHEN, CDR2 SYDVKM. CDR3 size: 15 residues. The chain's CDR3 is CASSFLGQGSDTQYF. The CDR3 nucleotides read TGTGCCAGCAGTTTCTTGGGACAGGGGTCAGATACGCAGTATTTT.

This clonotype turned up a few times. This chain uses TRBV7-9 with TRBJ1-1; possibly TRBD1 for D (6 bases). This CDR3 contains 14 residues. Looked up from germline, CDR1 is SEHNR and CDR2 is FQNEAQ (reference sequence). The V and J ends lost 2 bases and 1 base respectively, with 8 bases between them. CDR3 sequence: CASSLMTGNTEAFF. Written as DNA, the CDR3 is TGTGCCAGCAGCTTAATGACAGGGAACACTGAAGCTTTCTTT.

The chain recombines TRBV5-4 with TRBJ2-1; TRBD2 matches 12 bases. The germline V gene encodes CDR1 SGHNT and CDR2 YYREEE (reference sequence). V dropped 4 bases and J dropped 2; count of bases not matched to a gene: 4. This CDR3 comprises 16 residues. CDR3 protein: CASSRPSGGAYNEQFF. The CDR3 nucleotides read TGTGCCAGCAGCCGACCTAGCGGGGGGGCCTACAATGAGCAGTTCTTC.